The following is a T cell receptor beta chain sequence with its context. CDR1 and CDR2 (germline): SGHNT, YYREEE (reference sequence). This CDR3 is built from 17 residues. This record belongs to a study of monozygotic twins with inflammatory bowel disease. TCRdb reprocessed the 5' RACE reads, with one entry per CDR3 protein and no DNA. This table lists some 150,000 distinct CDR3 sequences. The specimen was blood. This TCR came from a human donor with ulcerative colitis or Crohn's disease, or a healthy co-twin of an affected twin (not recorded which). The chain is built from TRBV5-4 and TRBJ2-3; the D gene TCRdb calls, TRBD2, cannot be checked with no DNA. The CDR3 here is CASSLIGLTSSTDTQYF.